This T cell receptor (beta chain) was recorded in a study of T-cell reconstitution after alpha-beta-depleted transplantation in children. The library targeted TCRbeta and was prepared with unique molecular identifiers. One entry per CDR3 protein, called by TCRdb with MiXCR from the PCR reads. The sample includes about 540,000 distinct CDR3 sequences, about a sixth of them seen just once. The TCR was taken from a human donor who donated a stem cell graft to a child with acute lymphoblastic leukemia. This sample comprised PBMCs from the stem cell graft donor, obtained from the stem cell graft.

CDR3 in DNA: TGTGCCTGGAATTCAGGGACGGACACTGAAGCTTTCTTT. As protein: CAWNSGTDTEAFF. J is TRBJ1-1 and V is TRBV30; possibly TRBD1 for D (5 bases). Germline CDR1 and CDR2: GTSNPN and SVGIG (reference sequence). V lost 4 bases, J lost 3 bases, and 12 bases lay in between. The length of the CDR3 is 13 residues. Using reference TRBV30 and TRBJ1-1 for the parts outside the CDR3, the full variable domain is SQTIHQWPATLVQPVGSPLSLECTVEGTSNPNLYWYRQAAGRGLQLLFYSVGIGQISSEVPQNLSASRPQDRQFILSSKKLLLSDSGFYLCAWNSGTDTEAFFGQGTRLTVV.